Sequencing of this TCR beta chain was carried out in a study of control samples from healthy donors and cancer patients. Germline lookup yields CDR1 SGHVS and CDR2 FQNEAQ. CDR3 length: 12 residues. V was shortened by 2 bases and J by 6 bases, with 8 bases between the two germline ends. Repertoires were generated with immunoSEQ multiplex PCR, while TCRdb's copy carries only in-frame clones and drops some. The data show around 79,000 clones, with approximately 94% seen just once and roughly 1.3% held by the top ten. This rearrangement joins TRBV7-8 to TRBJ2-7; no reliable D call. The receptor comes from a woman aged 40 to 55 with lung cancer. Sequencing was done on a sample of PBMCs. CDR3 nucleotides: TGTGCCAGCAGCTTACTCATAACCGAGCAGTACTTC. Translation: CASSLLITEQYF.